These 24 T cell receptor beta chains originate from one sample sequenced in a study of T-cell memory formation after mild COVID-19. In TCRdb, the 5' RACE reads were re-called with MiXCR into one record per CDR3 protein. The repertoire holds roughly 170,000 distinct CDR3 sequences, with 18% as singletons. The sequenced sample was PBMCs or a T cell subset sorted from them (not recorded which). The receptors derive from a man younger than 35 who had mild COVID-19 (a few samples of this study predate the infection). Cell type and time point are not known.

This clonotype has more than one count but fewer than ten. The chain couples TRBV18 to TRBJ1-2, with D unclear. V was cut by 2 bases and J by 8 bases, with 12 bases left in between. CDR1 and CDR2 (germline): KGHSH, LQKENI. CDR3 length equals 13 residues. CDR3 amino acids: CASSPATVLGYTF. CDR3 bases: TGTGCCAGCTCACCAGCCACAGTTCTGGGCTACACCTTC.

The chain carries TRBV2 and TRBJ2-5, with TRBD1 as a possible D gene (5 bases). Trimming pared 7 bases from V and 3 bases from J, leaving 18 bases between. CDR1 and CDR2 from the germline V gene are SNHLY and FYNNEI. This CDR3 region has 15 residues. CDR3 DNA sequence: TGTGCCAGCACAATCCATCAGGGAAAAGAAGAGACCCAGTACTTC. Protein product: CASTIHQGKEETQYF.

This clonotype was counted between two and nine times. J is TRBJ1-5 and V is TRBV7-9, with D possibly matching TRBD1 (6 bases). CDR1 is SEHNR and CDR2 is FQNEAQ in the germline V gene (reference sequence). V was trimmed by 5 bases and J by 2 bases, leaving 13 bases between them. The CDR3 is 15 amino acids. DNA for the CDR3: TGTGCCAGCAGCCGTAACAGGGATGGCAATCAGCCCCAGCATTTT. Protein: CASSRNRDGNQPQHF.

V and J are TRBV10-3 and TRBJ1-2, with unresolved D. Between the trimmed V and J ends, which lost 0 bases and 2 bases, there was a span of 7 bases. The CDR3 consists of 14 residues. Germline CDR1 ENHRY, CDR2 SYGVKD. Here the CDR3 DNA reads TGTGCCATCAGTGAGTCGAACACAAACTATGGCTACACCTTC. Amino acid sequence: CAISESNTNYGYTF.

The rearrangement links TRBV7-9 to TRBJ2-2; D ambiguous. The germline V gene has CDR1 SEHNR and CDR2 FQNEAQ (reference sequence). The V end lost 0 bases, the J end lost 7 bases, and 15 bases lay between the germline ends. The CDR3 extends over 16 amino acids. CDR3 in amino acids: CASSLAQERLGGELFF. DNA for the CDR3: TGTGCCAGCAGCTTAGCCCAGGAGCGATTGGGCGGGGAGCTGTTTTTT.

This rearrangement joins TRBV6-5 to TRBJ2-7; TRBD1 matches at 8 bases. This CDR3 spans 14 amino acids. Trimming at V came to 2 bases and at J to 7 bases, leaving 7 bases not matched to a gene. CDR1 MNHEY and CDR2 SVGAGI come from the germline V gene. CDR3 sequence: CASSYDGQGAEQYF. CDR3 coding DNA: TGTGCCAGCAGTTACGATGGCCAGGGGGCTGAGCAGTACTTC.

The chain joins TRBV6-5 to TRBJ2-1; a weak D match, TRBD1 (5 bases). CDR3 length: 15 residues. Deletions cut 2 bases from V and 5 bases from J, with 13 bases between. The germline V gene has CDR1 MNHEY and CDR2 SVGAGI. Written as DNA, the CDR3 is TGTGCCAGCAGTTACGGCAGGGCGTTTAACAATGAGCAGTTCTTC. Translating it yields CASSYGRAFNNEQFF.

This clonotype came up a few times. V and J are TRBV30 and TRBJ2-7, with D possibly matching TRBD1 (6 bases). Germline V CDR1 and CDR2: GTSNPN, SVGIG (reference sequence). V was clipped by 0 bases and J by 0 bases, with 15 bases between them. The CDR3 totals 16 residues. The CDR3 reads CAWSVRPGEGSYEQYF. The CDR3 DNA follows: TGTGCCTGGAGTGTACGCCCAGGGGAAGGCTCCTACGAGCAGTACTTC.

This clonotype was recorded a few times. Written as DNA, the CDR3 is TGCAGCGCCGGGGTCCCCAGGGGCCTCGCGAACACCGGGGAGCTGTTTTTT. This encodes CSAGVPRGLANTGELFF. V gene TRBV29-1 combines with J gene TRBJ2-2; a weak D match, TRBD1 (6 bases). CDR3 size: 17 residues. CDR1 is SQVTM, CDR2 ANQGSEA, per germline. V lost 7 bases and J lost 0, with 21 bases in between.

This clonotype has just a few counts. V gene TRBV7-2 combines with J gene TRBJ1-2, with 10 bases matching TRBD1. With V trimmed by 8 bases and J by 1 base, 7 bases remained unmatched. Germline lookup yields CDR1 SGHTA and CDR2 FQGNSA. This CDR3 is built from 15 residues. CDR3 amino acids: CASGRTGGYNYGYTF. CDR3 nucleotide sequence: TGTGCCAGCGGCCGGACAGGGGGGTATAACTATGGCTACACCTTC.

This clonotype was seen many times. This rearrangement joins TRBV28 to TRBJ1-2; weak D call: TRBD1 (5 bases). The germline CDR1 and CDR2 sequences are MDHEN and SYDVKM. The CDR3 loop spans 15 amino acids. V lost 5 bases and J 4 bases, leaving 17 bases between the germline ends. CDR3 sequence: CASSTSVDRFYGYTF. CDR3 DNA sequence: TGTGCCAGCAGTACCTCCGTAGACAGATTCTATGGCTACACCTTC.

There are many counts of this clonotype. The rearrangement uses TRBV7-9 and TRBJ2-7; 8 positions match TRBD2. The CDR3 contains 15 residues. Germline V CDR1 and CDR2: SEHNR, FQNEAQ (reference sequence). J gave up 2 bases and V 4 bases, and 7 bases lay outside the gene matches. In nucleotides, the CDR3 is TGTGCCAGCAGCTCTTCCCTGGGACTAGCCTACGAGCAGTACTTC. Its protein product is CASSSSLGLAYEQYF.

The rearrangement links TRBV15 to TRBJ2-3; D not resolved. CDR3 length: 16 residues. V shed 3 bases and J shed 3 bases, with 16 bases lying between them. Germline assignment: CDR1 LNHNV and CDR2 YYDKDF (reference sequence). The CDR3 here is CATSSSQLRRTDTQYF. The CDR3 DNA follows: TGTGCCACCAGCAGTTCCCAACTGAGAAGAACAGATACGCAGTATTTT.

The V call is TRBV25-1, the J call TRBJ1-2; TRBD1 is a possible D gene (5 bases). The V and J ends lost 5 bases and 8 bases respectively, with 18 bases between them. CDR1 and CDR2 (germline): MGHDK, SYGVNS. The CDR3 has 14 residues. CDR3 coding DNA: TGTGCCAGCAGTCCTCTGGACCGTCAGGGCGGCTACACCTTC. Amino acid sequence: CASSPLDRQGGYTF.

In its sample, this clonotype was seen a few times. This sequence joins TRBV28 and TRBJ2-1; TRBD2 agrees at 12 bases. The V and J ends lost 5 bases and 4 bases, in that order; junction bases with no gene match: 3. This CDR3 comprises 15 residues. Germline V gene data show CDR1 as MDHEN and CDR2 as SYDVKM. This chain's CDR3 is CASSPSGGAYNEQFF. DNA for the CDR3: TGTGCCAGCAGTCCTAGCGGGGGGGCATACAATGAGCAGTTCTTC.

The V and J genes are TRBV24-1 and TRBJ1-5; D uncertain. This CDR3 is built from 16 residues. Per germline, CDR1 KGHDR and CDR2 SFDVKD. V was pared by 3 bases and J by 6 bases, with 17 bases between. The CDR3 protein is CATSDQSSGSLQPQHF. CDR3 coding DNA: TGTGCCACCAGTGATCAATCATCCGGGTCCCTTCAGCCCCAGCATTTT.

This clonotype has a handful of counts. The V and J genes are TRBV6-5 and TRBJ1-6; 7 nucleotides line up with TRBD1. Per germline, CDR1 MNHEY and CDR2 SVGAGI. The J segment lost 7 bases and the V segment lost 6 bases, leaving 9 bases of the junction unmatched. This CDR3 comprises 15 residues. CDR3 sequence (DNA): TGTGCCAGCAGACCCGGACAGGTGACAAATTCACCCCTCCACTTT. Its translation is CASRPGQVTNSPLHF.

The V gene is TRBV7-6, the J gene TRBJ2-7; D tentatively reads TRBD1 or TRBD2 (5 bases each). V lost 7 bases and J 3 bases, leaving 16 bases between the germline ends. CDR1 and CDR2 from the germline V gene are SGHVS and FNYEAQ. This CDR3 contains 14 residues. CDR3 sequence reads: CASTRDPYLYEQYF. The CDR3 DNA reads as TGTGCCAGCACCCGGGACCCCTACCTCTACGAGCAGTACTTC.

This clonotype was picked up many times. The CDR3 spells CATSRVGETQYF. The CDR3 DNA follows: TGTGCCACCAGCAGAGTGGGCGAGACCCAGTACTTC. This chain connects TRBV15 to TRBJ2-5; D is ambiguous. Trimming shortened V by 1 base and J by 5 bases, and 5 bases separated the two germline ends. The V gene's germline CDR1 is LNHNV and CDR2 YYDKDF (reference sequence). The CDR3 contains 12 residues.

The V and J genes are TRBV24-1 and TRBJ2-5; 7 nucleotides line up with TRBD2. With V trimmed by 4 bases and J by 4 bases, 2 bases remained unmatched. The CDR3 is 13 residues long. Per germline, CDR1 KGHDR and CDR2 SFDVKD. In DNA form, the CDR3 reads TGTGCCACCAGTGAAGGGGAGGGAGAGACCCAGTACTTC. The encoded protein is CATSEGEGETQYF.

This clonotype was detected only a few times. The chain joins TRBV5-1 to TRBJ2-3, with 7 bases that match TRBD2. V lost 0 bases, J lost 0 bases, and 4 bases stayed unmatched. The CDR3 has 16 amino acids. Germline V lookup: CDR1 SGHRS, CDR2 YFSETQ. In DNA, the CDR3 is TGCGCCAGCAGCTTGGGGCTAGCGGAAAGCACAGATACGCAGTATTTT. It is translated as CASSLGLAESTDTQYF.

V gene TRBV7-2 combines with J gene TRBJ2-4; D perhaps matches TRBD1 (6 bases). With 5 bases removed from V and 7 bases from J, the gap between germline ends came to 15 bases. In germline, CDR1 is SGHTA, CDR2 FQGNSA. The length of the CDR3 is 14 residues. CDR3: CASSPGAGRNIQYF. The CDR3 bases are TGTGCCAGCAGCCCAGGGGCGGGTAGGAACATTCAGTACTTC.

The chain links TRBV6-6 to TRBJ1-2, with 7 bases aligning to TRBD1. With 2 bases clipped from V and 2 bases from J, the junction kept 8 bases outside the gene matches. CDR1 is MNHNY and CDR2 is SVGAGI in the germline V gene (reference sequence). The CDR3 extends over 16 amino acids. The CDR3 region has the DNA TGTGCCAGCAGTTACCCCGCGGACAGGCGCAACTATGGCTACACCTTC. As protein: CASSYPADRRNYGYTF.

This clonotype was recorded a few times. This sequence joins TRBV18 and TRBJ1-5, with D hard to call. CDR3 length equals 19 residues. From germline, CDR1 is KGHSH and CDR2 LQKENI. The V gene lost 1 base and the J gene lost 0 bases, with 19 bases spanning the gap. The CDR3 reads CASSPLVATHQNSNQPQHF. CDR3 DNA: TGTGCCAGCTCACCACTTGTCGCGACACACCAAAATAGCAATCAGCCCCAGCATTTT.